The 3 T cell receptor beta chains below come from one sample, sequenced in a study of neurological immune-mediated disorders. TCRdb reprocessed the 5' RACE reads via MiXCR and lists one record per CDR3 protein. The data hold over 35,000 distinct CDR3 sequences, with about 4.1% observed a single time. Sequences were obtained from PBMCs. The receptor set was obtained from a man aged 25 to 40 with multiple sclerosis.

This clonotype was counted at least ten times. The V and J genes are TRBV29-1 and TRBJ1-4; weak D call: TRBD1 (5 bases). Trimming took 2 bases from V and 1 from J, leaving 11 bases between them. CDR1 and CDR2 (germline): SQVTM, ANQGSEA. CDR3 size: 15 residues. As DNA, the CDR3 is TGCAGCGTTGAATCCGATCAGGGAACTAATGAAAAACTGTTTTTT. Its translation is CSVESDQGTNEKLFF.

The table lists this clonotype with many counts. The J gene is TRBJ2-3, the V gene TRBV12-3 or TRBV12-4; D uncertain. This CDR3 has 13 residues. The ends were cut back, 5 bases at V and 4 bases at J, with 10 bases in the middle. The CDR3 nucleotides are TGTGCCAGCAGTCTAGATGGAGCAGATACGCAGTATTTT. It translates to CASSLDGADTQYF.

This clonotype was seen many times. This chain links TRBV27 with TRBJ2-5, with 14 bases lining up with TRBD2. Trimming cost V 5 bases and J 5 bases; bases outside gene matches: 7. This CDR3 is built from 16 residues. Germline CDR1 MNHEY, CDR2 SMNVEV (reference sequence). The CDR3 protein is CASSQGLAGGPETQYF. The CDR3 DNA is TGTGCCAGCAGTCAAGGACTAGCGGGGGGCCCGGAGACCCAGTACTTC.